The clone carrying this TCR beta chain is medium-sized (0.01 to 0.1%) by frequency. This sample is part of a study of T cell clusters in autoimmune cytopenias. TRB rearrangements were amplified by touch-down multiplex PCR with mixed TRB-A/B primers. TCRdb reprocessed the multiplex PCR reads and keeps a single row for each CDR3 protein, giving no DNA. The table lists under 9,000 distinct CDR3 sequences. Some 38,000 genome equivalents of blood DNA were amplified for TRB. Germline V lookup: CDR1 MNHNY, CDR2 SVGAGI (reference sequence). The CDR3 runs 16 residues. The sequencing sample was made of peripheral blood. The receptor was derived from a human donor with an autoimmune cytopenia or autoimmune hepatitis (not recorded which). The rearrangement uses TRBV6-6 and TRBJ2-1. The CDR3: CASSYGWGRSYNEQFF.